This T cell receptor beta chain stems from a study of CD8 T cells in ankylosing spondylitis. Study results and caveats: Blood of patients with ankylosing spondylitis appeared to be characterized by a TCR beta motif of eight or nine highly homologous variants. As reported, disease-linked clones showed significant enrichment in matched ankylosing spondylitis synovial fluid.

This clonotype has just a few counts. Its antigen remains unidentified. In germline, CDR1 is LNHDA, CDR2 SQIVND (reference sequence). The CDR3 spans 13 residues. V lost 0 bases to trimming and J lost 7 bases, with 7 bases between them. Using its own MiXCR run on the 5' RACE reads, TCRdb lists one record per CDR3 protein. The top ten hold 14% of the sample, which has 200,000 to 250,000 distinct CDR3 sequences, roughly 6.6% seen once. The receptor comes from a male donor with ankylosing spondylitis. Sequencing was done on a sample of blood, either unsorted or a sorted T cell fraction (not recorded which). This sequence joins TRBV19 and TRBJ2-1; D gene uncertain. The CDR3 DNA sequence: TGTGCCAGTAGTATAGATTTGGGAAATGAGCAGTTCTTC. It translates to CASSIDLGNEQFF.